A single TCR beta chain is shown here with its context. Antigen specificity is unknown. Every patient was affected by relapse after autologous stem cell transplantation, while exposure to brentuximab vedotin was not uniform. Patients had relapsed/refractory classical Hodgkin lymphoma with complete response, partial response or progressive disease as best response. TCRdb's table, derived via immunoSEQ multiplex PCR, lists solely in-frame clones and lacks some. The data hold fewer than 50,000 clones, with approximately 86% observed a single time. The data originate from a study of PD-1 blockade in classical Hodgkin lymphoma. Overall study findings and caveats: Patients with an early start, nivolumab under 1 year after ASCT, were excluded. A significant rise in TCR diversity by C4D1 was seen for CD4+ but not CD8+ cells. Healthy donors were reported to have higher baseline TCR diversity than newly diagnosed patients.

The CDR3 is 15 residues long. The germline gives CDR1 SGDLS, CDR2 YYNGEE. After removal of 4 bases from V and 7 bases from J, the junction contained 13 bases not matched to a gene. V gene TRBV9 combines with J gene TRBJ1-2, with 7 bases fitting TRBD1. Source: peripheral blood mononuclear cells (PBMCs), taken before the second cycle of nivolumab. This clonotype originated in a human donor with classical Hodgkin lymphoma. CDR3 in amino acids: CASSPTTQGVGGYTF. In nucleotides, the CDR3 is TGTGCCAGCAGCCCCACAACCCAGGGGGTTGGTGGCTACACCTTC.